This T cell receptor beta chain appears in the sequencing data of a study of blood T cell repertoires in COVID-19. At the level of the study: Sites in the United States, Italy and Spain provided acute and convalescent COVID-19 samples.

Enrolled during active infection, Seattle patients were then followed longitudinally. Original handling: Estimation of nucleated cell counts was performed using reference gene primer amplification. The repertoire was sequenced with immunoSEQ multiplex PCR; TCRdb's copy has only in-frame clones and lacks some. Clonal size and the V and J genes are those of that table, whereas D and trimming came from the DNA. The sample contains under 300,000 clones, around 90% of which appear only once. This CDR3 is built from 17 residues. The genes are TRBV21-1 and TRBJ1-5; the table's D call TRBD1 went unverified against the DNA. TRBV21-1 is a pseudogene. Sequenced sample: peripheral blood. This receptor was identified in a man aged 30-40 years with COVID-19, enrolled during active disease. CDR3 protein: CASSNCGTDYSNQPQHF. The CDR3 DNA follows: TGTGCCAGCAGCAATTGTGGGACAGATTATAGCAATCAGCCCCAGCATTTT.